These 27 T cell receptor beta chains came from one sample sequenced in a study of PD-L1 blockade in urothelial cancer. Measured with immunoSEQ multiplex PCR; TCRdb has only the in-frame clones, and not every one. The table shows tens of thousands of clones, with around four fifths occurring only once. Time point meaning: pretreatment peripheral blood. The sequences come from PBMCs, collected around atezolizumab (anti-PD-L1) treatment. These TCRs come from a middle-aged man with urothelial cancer.

The rearrangement joins TRBV2 to TRBJ2-5; 7 bases agree with TRBD2. V dropped 8 bases and J dropped 5; count of bases not matched to a gene: 17. Germline CDR1 and CDR2: SNHLY and FYNNEI. The CDR3 has 16 amino acids. For the CDR3, the DNA is TGTGCCAGCTCGATCCCTGGGCTAGCGGTCGGGGAGACCCAGTACTTC. Protein product: CASSIPGLAVGETQYF.

V usage is TRBV6-5 and J usage is TRBJ2-5; 10 nucleotides match TRBD1. The CDR3 sequence is 14 residues long. J gave up 7 bases and V 6 bases, and 8 bases lay outside the gene matches. Germline CDR1 MNHEY, CDR2 SVGAGI. The CDR3 here is CASRSWDRGWTQYF. The DNA for the CDR3 is TGTGCCAGCAGGTCCTGGGACAGGGGTTGGACCCAGTACTTC.

This chain uses TRBV5-4 with TRBJ2-1; 7 nucleotides line up with TRBD2. J gave up 4 bases and V 7 bases, and 11 bases lay outside the gene matches. This CDR3 comprises 15 residues. In germline, CDR1 is SGHNT, CDR2 YYREEE (reference sequence). The CDR3 DNA follows: TGTGCCAGCGAGCGACCGCAGGGAGGGTACAATGAGCAGTTCTTC. Protein sequence: CASERPQGGYNEQFF.

This sequence joins TRBV2 and TRBJ1-1; D is possibly TRBD1 (6 bases). V shed 6 bases and J shed 4 bases, with 18 bases lying between them. The CDR3 has 15 residues. The germline gives CDR1 SNHLY, CDR2 FYNNEI. The DNA of the CDR3 is TGTGCCAGCAGCCTCCGGGGGGGGGCAAGCACTGAAGCTTTCTTT. Encoded protein: CASSLRGGASTEAFF.

This clone occurred once. The chain links TRBV6-5 to TRBJ1-2; weak D call: TRBD1 (6 bases). Deletions cut 5 bases from V and 2 bases from J, with 9 bases between. Per germline, CDR1 MNHEY and CDR2 SVGAGI. CDR3 length equals 13 residues. CDR3 sequence reads: CASSHGQNYGYTF. DNA for the CDR3: TGTGCCAGCAGTCACGGACAGAACTATGGCTACACCTTC.

The V and J genes are TRBV28 and TRBJ2-3; D perhaps matches TRBD1 (6 bases). The CDR3 length is 16 residues. Germline V lookup: CDR1 MDHEN, CDR2 SYDVKM. V was shortened by 7 bases and J by 0 bases, with 17 bases between the two germline ends. CDR3 sequence: CASISSLGASTDTQYF. The CDR3 DNA follows: TGTGCCAGCATATCTTCCTTGGGGGCTAGCACAGATACGCAGTATTTT.

This chain joins TRBV28 and TRBJ1-5; 9 bases line up with TRBD1. J gave up 4 bases and V 6 bases, and 10 bases lay outside the gene matches. CDR3 size: 16 residues. The germline V gene encodes CDR1 MDHEN and CDR2 SYDVKM. The CDR3 reads CASRAPGQGLNQPQHF. For the CDR3, the DNA is TGTGCCAGCAGGGCCCCGGGACAGGGTTTAAATCAGCCCCAGCATTTT.

The genes are TRBV14 and TRBJ2-5; no firm D call. V was clipped by 5 bases and J by 1 base, with 17 bases between them. The CDR3 sequence is 16 residues long. Germline V gene sequence: CDR1 SGHDN, CDR2 FVKESK. Here the CDR3 DNA reads TGTGCCAGCAGCTCACCCCGACTGGCGTTCCAAGAGACCCAGTACTTC. Translation: CASSSPRLAFQETQYF.

Only one count was recorded for this clone. The CDR3 loop is CASSGTGRAEAFF. The CDR3 DNA reads as TGTGCCAGCAGTGGGACCGGGAGGGCTGAAGCTTTCTTT. The chain uses TRBV25-1 and TRBJ1-1; D not resolved. Trimming cost V 4 bases and J 6 bases, with 12 bases left between them. CDR1 is MGHDK, CDR2 SYGVNS, per germline. The CDR3 has 13 amino acids.

The V call is TRBV27, the J call TRBJ2-5; 14 bases agree with TRBD2. Germline CDR1 is MNHEY and CDR2 is SMNVEV (reference sequence). The V and J ends lost 5 bases and 5 bases, in that order; junction bases with no gene match: 19. This CDR3 region has 20 residues. The CDR3 sequence is CASSPRTPGLAGAGGETQYF. CDR3 DNA: TGTGCCAGCAGTCCCCGGACGCCGGGACTAGCGGGAGCGGGAGGGGAGACCCAGTACTTC.

The chain uses TRBV19 and TRBJ2-1; the D gene is possibly TRBD1 (6 bases). This CDR3 has 15 residues. CDR1 is LNHDA and CDR2 is SQIVND in the germline V gene (reference sequence). V was trimmed by 0 bases and J by 7 bases, leaving 13 bases between them. The CDR3 sequence: CASSIDRDTLNEQFF. CDR3 bases: TGTGCCAGTAGTATAGATAGGGACACCTTGAATGAGCAGTTCTTC. Looking up the rest from reference TRBV19 and TRBJ2-1 gives the full variable domain: DGGITQSPKYLFRKEGQNVTLSCEQNLNHDAMYWYRQDPGQGLRLIYYSQIVNDFQKGDIAEGYSVSREKKESFPLTVTSAQKNPTAFYLCASSIDRDTLNEQFFGPGTRLTVL.

The rearrangement joins TRBV28 to TRBJ1-1; 8 bases align to TRBD1. CDR3 length equals 16 residues. Looked up from germline, CDR1 is MDHEN and CDR2 is SYDVKM. The J segment lost 0 bases and the V segment lost 5 bases, leaving 8 bases of the junction unmatched. CDR3 DNA: TGTGCCAGCAGTCGAGGGACAGGCCTGATGAACACTGAAGCTTTCTTT. This gives the protein CASSRGTGLMNTEAFF.

This chain connects TRBV7-8 to TRBJ2-7, with TRBD2 as a possible D gene (5 bases). V lost 5 bases, J lost 2 bases, and 10 bases lay in between. The CDR3 spans 13 residues. Looked up from germline, CDR1 is SGHVS and CDR2 is FQNEAQ. The CDR3 here is CASSPEVAYEQYF. The CDR3 nucleotides read TGTGCCAGCAGCCCGGAGGTAGCCTACGAGCAGTACTTC.

This clone was counted between two and nine times. This chain links TRBV7-8 with TRBJ2-5, with a possible D match to TRBD2 (6 bases). The V and J ends lost 5 bases and 0 bases respectively, with 13 bases between them. Germline V CDR1 and CDR2: SGHVS, FQNEAQ. The length of the CDR3 is 15 residues. The CDR3 DNA follows: TGTGCCAGCAGCATGGGACTTCTGTACCAAGAGACCCAGTACTTC. It codes for CASSMGLLYQETQYF.

Here the CDR3 reads CATSRGFTSGQGAYEQYF. CDR3 sequence (DNA): TGTGCCACCAGCAGAGGTTTTACAAGCGGACAGGGGGCCTACGAGCAGTACTTC. V is TRBV15 and J is TRBJ2-7; the match to TRBD1 covers 10 bases. The germline gives CDR1 LNHNV, CDR2 YYDKDF (reference sequence). The CDR3 is 18 residues long. The V and J ends lost 1 base and 2 bases, in that order; junction bases with no gene match: 11.

The rearrangement links TRBV7-8 to TRBJ2-1; TRBD2 aligns across 8 bases. J gave up 9 bases and V 2 bases, and 12 bases lay outside the gene matches. CDR3 length: 16 residues. CDR1 and CDR2 from the germline V gene are SGHVS and FQNEAQ. CDR3 bases: TGTGCCAGCAGCTTACGGGGTAGCGGGGACTCGGCTGAGCAGTTCTTC. This translates into CASSLRGSGDSAEQFF.

The chain recombines TRBV6-5 with TRBJ1-5, with D unclear. CDR1 is MNHEY, CDR2 SVGAGI, per germline. The germline V and J ends were trimmed by 2 bases and 12 bases, with 8 bases remaining between them. This CDR3 has 11 residues. The CDR3 spells CASSYAGRQHF. DNA for the CDR3: TGTGCCAGCAGTTACGCGGGCCGCCAGCATTTT.

The chain has TRBV5-4 and TRBJ2-5, with 8 bases aligning to TRBD2. Germline V lookup: CDR1 SGHNT, CDR2 YYREEE (reference sequence). V dropped 4 bases and J dropped 5; count of bases not matched to a gene: 10. This CDR3 region has 15 residues. The CDR3 reads CASSISGTSLETQYF. The CDR3 bases are TGTGCCAGCAGCATTTCCGGGACTAGTCTGGAGACCCAGTACTTC.

This chain joins TRBV7-3 and TRBJ2-2; D is unresolved. In germline, CDR1 is SGHTA, CDR2 FQGTGA. There are 13 residues in the CDR3. Trimming left V 2 bases short and J 7 bases short, with 8 bases between. The CDR3 reads CASSLPEIGELFF. The CDR3 bases are TGTGCCAGCAGCTTACCGGAGATCGGGGAGCTGTTTTTT.

This clone was recorded a few times. The rearrangement uses TRBV4-1 and TRBJ2-1, with 8 bases lining up with TRBD2. The trim removed 6 bases at V and 8 bases at J, leaving 12 bases unmatched. This CDR3 is built from 15 residues. Germline CDR1 and CDR2: MGHRA and YSYEKL. In nucleotides, the CDR3 is TGCGCCAGCAGACCAACCGGGACTAGATCCGATGAGCAGTTCTTC. The encoded protein is CASRPTGTRSDEQFF.

This chain links TRBV28 with TRBJ1-4, with a weak D call TRBD1 (6 bases). V was trimmed by 0 bases and J by 5 bases, leaving 19 bases between them. Germline CDR1 reads MDHEN; CDR2 reads SYDVKM. This CDR3 is built from 18 residues. The CDR3 here is CASSLWDSRLPKNEKLFF. CDR3 coding DNA: TGTGCCAGCAGTTTATGGGACAGCCGACTACCTAAAAATGAAAAACTGTTTTTT.

This rearrangement joins TRBV19 to TRBJ1-1; 12 bases are a match to TRBD1. The CDR3 runs 17 residues. The V gene end was trimmed by 7 bases and the J gene end by 0 bases; junction bases not matched to a gene: 9. From germline, CDR1 is LNHDA and CDR2 SQIVND (reference sequence). CDR3 in amino acids: CASNPRDRGLMNTEAFF. The CDR3 nucleotides are TGTGCCAGTAATCCCCGGGACAGGGGGCTCATGAACACTGAAGCTTTCTTT. The full variable domain, its missing parts supplied by reference TRBV19 and TRBJ1-1, is DGGITQSPKYLFRKEGQNVTLSCEQNLNHDAMYWYRQDPGQGLRLIYYSQIVNDFQKGDIAEGYSVSREKKESFPLTVTSAQKNPTAFYLCASNPRDRGLMNTEAFFGQGTRLTVV.

This sequence joins TRBV28 and TRBJ1-5, with 9 nucleotides matching TRBD1. CDR1 and CDR2 (germline): MDHEN, SYDVKM. The CDR3 has 14 amino acids. V was clipped by 10 bases and J by 4 bases; unmatched bases: 8. For the CDR3, the DNA is TGTGCCACCCGGACAGGGGTCCGGAATCAGCCCCAGCATTTT. This translates into CATRTGVRNQPQHF.

DNA for the CDR3: TGTGCCAGCAGCAGAGCGGGAGGCGAGCAGTACTTC. Translating gives CASSRAGGEQYF. V and J are TRBV7-6 and TRBJ2-7; 9 bases match TRBD2. CDR1 SGHVS and CDR2 FNYEAQ come from the germline V gene. The trim removed 5 bases at V and 6 bases at J, leaving 2 bases unmatched. The CDR3 runs to 12 residues.

The chain joins TRBV10-3 to TRBJ1-2; D uncertain. This CDR3 contains 12 residues. Germline V gene sequence: CDR1 ENHRY, CDR2 SYGVKD. Trimming took off 4 bases at V and 4 bases at J, with 7 bases between the two ends. The CDR3 DNA is TGTGCCATCAGTGGCGATTCCTATGGCTACACCTTC. It specifies CAISGDSYGYTF.

The rearrangement uses TRBV5-5 and TRBJ1-4; D is unresolved. CDR1 is SGHKS and CDR2 is YYEKEE in the germline V gene (reference sequence). The CDR3 length is 12 residues. V shed 4 bases and J shed 7 bases, with 8 bases lying between them. CDR3 protein: CASSRAGEKLFF. CDR3 in DNA: TGTGCCAGCAGCAGAGCGGGTGAAAAACTGTTTTTT.

The chain employs TRBV6-7 and TRBJ2-2, with D possibly matching TRBD1 (5 bases). TRBV6-7 is noted as an ORF with a role that remains uncertain. Trimming took 6 bases from V and 8 from J, leaving 13 bases between them. CDR3 length: 13 amino acids. In nucleotides, the CDR3 is TGTGCCAGCAGGTCGACAGCACCTGGGGAGCTGTTTTTT. Protein product: CASRSTAPGELFF.